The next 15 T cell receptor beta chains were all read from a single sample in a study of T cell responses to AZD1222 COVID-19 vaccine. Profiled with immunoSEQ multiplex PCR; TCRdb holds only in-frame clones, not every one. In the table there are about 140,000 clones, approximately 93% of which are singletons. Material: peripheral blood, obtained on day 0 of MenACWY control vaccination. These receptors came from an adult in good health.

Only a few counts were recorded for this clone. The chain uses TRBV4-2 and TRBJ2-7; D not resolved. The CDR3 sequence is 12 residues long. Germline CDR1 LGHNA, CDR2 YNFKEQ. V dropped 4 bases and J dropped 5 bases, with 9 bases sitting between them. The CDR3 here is CASSLSYDEQYF. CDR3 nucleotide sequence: TGTGCCAGCAGCCTAAGCTACGACGAGCAGTACTTC.

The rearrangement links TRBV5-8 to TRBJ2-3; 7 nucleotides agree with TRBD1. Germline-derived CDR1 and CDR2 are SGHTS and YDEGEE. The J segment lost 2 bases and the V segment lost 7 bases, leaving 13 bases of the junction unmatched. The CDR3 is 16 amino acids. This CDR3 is CASCNQGVVNTDTQYF. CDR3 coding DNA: TGTGCCAGCTGCAATCAGGGGGTGGTAAACACAGATACGCAGTATTTT.

This chain's CDR3 is CASSYSRNSNQPQHF. CDR3 in DNA: TGTGCCAGCAGTTACTCGCGGAATAGCAATCAGCCCCAGCATTTT. This rearrangement joins TRBV6-5 to TRBJ1-5; D unresolved. Germline V gene lookup returns CDR1 MNHEY and CDR2 SVGAGI. Trimming took 0 bases from V and 0 from J, leaving 6 bases between them. The length of the CDR3 is 15 residues.

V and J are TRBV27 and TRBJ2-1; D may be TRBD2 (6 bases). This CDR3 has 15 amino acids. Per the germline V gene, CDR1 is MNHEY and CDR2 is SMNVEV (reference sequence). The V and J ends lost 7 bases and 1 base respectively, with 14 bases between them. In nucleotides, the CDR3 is TGTGCCAGCAAAGGAGGGCGTAGGTCCTACAATGAGCAGTTCTTC. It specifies CASKGGRRSYNEQFF.

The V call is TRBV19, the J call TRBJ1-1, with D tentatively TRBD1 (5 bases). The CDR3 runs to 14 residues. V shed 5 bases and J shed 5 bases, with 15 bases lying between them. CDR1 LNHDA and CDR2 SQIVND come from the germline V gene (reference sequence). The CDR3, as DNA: TGTGCCAGTAGTCTTCCGGGACTAGGTACTGAAGCTTTCTTT. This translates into CASSLPGLGTEAFF.

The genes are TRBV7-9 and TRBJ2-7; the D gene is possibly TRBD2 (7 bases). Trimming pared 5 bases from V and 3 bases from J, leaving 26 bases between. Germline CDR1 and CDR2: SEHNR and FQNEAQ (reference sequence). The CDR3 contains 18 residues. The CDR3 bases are TGTGCCAGCAGCCCGAGACAGAGCGTGGCGGGGGCACTCTACGAGCAGTACTTC. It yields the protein CASSPRQSVAGALYEQYF. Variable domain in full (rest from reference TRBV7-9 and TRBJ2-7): DTGVSQNPRHKITKRGQNVTFRCDPISEHNRLYWYRQTLGQGPEFLTYFQNEAQLEKSRLLSDRFSAERPKGSFSTLEIQRTEQGDSAMYLCASSPRQSVAGALYEQYFGPGTRLTVT.

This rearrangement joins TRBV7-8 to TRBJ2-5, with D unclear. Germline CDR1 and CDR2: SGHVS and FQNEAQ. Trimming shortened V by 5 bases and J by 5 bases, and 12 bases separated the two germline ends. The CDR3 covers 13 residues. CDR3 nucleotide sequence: TGTGCCAGCAGCGCCGGACGTTGGGAGACCCAGTACTTC. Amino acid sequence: CASSAGRWETQYF.

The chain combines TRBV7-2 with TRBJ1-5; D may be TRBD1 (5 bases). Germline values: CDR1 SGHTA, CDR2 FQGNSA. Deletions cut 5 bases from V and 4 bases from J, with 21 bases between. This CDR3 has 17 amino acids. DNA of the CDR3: TGTGCCAGCAGCCCTGGGGATTGGGGCAAGCTTAATCAGCCCCAGCATTTT. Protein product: CASSPGDWGKLNQPQHF.

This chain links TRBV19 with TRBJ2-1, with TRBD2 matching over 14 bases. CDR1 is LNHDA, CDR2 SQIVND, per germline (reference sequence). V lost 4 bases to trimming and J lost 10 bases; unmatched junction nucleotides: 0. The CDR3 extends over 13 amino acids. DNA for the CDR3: TGTGCCAGTAGTAGGACTAGCGGGAGGGAGCAGTTCTTC. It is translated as CASSRTSGREQFF. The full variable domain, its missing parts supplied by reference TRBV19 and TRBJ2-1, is DGGITQSPKYLFRKEGQNVTLSCEQNLNHDAMYWYRQDPGQGLRLIYYSQIVNDFQKGDIAEGYSVSREKKESFPLTVTSAQKNPTAFYLCASSRTSGREQFFGPGTRLTVL.

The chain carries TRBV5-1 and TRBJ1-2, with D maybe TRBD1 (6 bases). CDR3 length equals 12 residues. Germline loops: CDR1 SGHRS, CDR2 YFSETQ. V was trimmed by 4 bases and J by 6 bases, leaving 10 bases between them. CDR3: CASSPNRDGYTF. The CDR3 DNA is TGCGCCAGCAGCCCCAACAGGGATGGCTACACCTTC.

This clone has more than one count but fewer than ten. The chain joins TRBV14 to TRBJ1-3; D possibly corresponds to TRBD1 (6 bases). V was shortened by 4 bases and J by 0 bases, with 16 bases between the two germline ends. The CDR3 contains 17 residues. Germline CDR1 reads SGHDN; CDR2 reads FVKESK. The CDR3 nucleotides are TGTGCCAGCAGCCTTACCGGGACATTGAACTCTGGAAACACCATATATTTT. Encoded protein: CASSLTGTLNSGNTIYF.

As DNA, the CDR3 is TGTGCCACCAGTGATGTGACTAGCGGGATTCAAGAGACCCAGTACTTC. This gives the protein CATSDVTSGIQETQYF. This sequence joins TRBV24-1 and TRBJ2-5, with 11 bases identical to TRBD2. In germline, CDR1 is KGHDR, CDR2 SFDVKD. The CDR3 totals 16 residues. The V segment lost 3 bases and the J segment 2 bases; nucleotides outside the gene matches: 4.

The CDR3 DNA reads TGTGCCAGCAGTTACTCGCCGGGACTAGCGGGGGGGTCCAGCACAGATACGCAGTATTTT. Translated: CASSYSPGLAGGSSTDTQYF. The V call is TRBV6-2 or TRBV6-3, the J call TRBJ2-3, with 16 positions matching TRBD2. Unmatched junction bases numbered 6, after V lost 0 bases and J lost 0 bases. CDR1 is MNHEY, CDR2 SVGEGT, per germline. This CDR3 contains 20 residues.

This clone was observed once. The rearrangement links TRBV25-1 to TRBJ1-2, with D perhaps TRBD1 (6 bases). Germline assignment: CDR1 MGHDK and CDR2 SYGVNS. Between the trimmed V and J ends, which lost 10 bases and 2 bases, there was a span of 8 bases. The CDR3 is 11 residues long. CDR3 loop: CATTGNYGYTF. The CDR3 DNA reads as TGTGCCACCACAGGGAACTATGGCTACACCTTC.

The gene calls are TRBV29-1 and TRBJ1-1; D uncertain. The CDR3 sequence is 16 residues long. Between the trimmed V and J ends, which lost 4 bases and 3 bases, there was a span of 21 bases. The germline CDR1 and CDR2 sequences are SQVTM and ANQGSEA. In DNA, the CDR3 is TGCAGCGTTGCGGTTCGTGCTTGGGGTTGGGACACTGAAGCTTTCTTT. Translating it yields CSVAVRAWGWDTEAFF.